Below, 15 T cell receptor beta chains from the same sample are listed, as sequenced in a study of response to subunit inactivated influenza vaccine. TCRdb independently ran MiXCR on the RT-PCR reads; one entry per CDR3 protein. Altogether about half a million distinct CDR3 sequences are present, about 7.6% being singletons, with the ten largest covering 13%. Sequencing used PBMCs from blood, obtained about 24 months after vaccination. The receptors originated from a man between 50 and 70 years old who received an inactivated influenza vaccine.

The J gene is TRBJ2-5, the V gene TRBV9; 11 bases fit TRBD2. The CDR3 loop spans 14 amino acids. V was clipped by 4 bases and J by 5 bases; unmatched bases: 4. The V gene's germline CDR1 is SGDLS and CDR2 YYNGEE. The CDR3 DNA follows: TGTGCCAGCAGCATTGGGACTAGCGGTGAGACCCAGTACTTC. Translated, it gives CASSIGTSGETQYF. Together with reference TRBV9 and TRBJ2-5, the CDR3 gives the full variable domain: DSGVTQTPKHLITATGQRVTLRCSPRSGDLSVYWYQQSLDQGLQFLIQYYNGEERAKGNILERFSAQQFPDLHSELNLSSLELGDSALYFCASSIGTSGETQYFGPGTRLLVL.

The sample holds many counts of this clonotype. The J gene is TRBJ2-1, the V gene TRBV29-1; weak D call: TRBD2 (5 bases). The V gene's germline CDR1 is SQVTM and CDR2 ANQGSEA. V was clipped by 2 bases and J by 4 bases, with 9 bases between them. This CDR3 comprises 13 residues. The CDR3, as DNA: TGCAGCGTTGAACTAGCTAAATACAATGAGCAGTTCTTC. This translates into CSVELAKYNEQFF.

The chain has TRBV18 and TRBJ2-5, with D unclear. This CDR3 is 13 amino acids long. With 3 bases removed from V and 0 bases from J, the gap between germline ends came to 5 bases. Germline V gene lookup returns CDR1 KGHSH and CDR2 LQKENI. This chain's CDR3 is CASSPQNQETQYF. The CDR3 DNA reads TGTGCCAGCTCACCCCAGAACCAAGAGACCCAGTACTTC.

For the CDR3, the DNA is TGTGCCAGCAGCCGTGCCGGGACGAAGGCGAGCTCCTACAATGAGCAGTTCTTC. It specifies CASSRAGTKASSYNEQFF. The chain combines TRBV7-4 with TRBJ2-1; either TRBD1 or TRBD2 may fit D (5 bases each). Germline CDR1 SGHVT, CDR2 SQSDAQ. The CDR3 is made up of 18 amino acids. The V end was cut by 5 bases, the J end by 0 bases, with 20 bases between.

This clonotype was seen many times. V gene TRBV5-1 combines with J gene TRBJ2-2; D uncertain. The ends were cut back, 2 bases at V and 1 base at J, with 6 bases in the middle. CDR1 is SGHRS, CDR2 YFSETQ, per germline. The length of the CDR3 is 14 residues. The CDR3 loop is CASSFWGNTGELFF. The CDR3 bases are TGCGCCAGCAGCTTCTGGGGGAACACCGGGGAGCTGTTTTTT.

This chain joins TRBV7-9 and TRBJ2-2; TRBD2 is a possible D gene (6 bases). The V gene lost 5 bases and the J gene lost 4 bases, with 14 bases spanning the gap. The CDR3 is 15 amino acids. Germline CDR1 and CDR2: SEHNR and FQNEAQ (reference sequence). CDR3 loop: CASSPSPRGTGELFF. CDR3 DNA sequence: TGTGCCAGCAGCCCCAGCCCGCGGGGCACCGGGGAGCTGTTTTTT.

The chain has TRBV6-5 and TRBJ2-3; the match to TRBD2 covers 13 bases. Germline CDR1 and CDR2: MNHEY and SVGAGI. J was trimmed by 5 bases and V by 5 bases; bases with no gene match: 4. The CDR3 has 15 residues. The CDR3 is CASSTSGGAKDTQYF. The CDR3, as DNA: TGTGCCAGCAGTACTAGCGGGGGGGCAAAAGATACGCAGTATTTT.

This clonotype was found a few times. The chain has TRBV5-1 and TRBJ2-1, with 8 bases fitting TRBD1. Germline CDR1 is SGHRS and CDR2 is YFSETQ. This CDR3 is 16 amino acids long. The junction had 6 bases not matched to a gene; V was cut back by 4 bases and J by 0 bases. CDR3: CASSPTGATSYNEQFF. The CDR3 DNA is TGCGCCAGCAGCCCGACAGGGGCCACCTCCTACAATGAGCAGTTCTTC.

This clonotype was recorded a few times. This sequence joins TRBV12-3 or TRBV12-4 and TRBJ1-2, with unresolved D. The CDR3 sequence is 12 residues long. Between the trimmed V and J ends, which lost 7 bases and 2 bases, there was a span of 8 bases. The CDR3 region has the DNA TGTGCCAGCAAACGGCAGAACTATGGCTACACCTTC. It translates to CASKRQNYGYTF.

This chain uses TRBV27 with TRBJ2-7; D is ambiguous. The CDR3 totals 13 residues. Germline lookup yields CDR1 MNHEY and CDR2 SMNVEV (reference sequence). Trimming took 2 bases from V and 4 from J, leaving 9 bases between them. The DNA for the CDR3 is TGTGCCAGCAGTTTAAGGTTTGGATACGAGCAGTACTTC. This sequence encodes CASSLRFGYEQYF.

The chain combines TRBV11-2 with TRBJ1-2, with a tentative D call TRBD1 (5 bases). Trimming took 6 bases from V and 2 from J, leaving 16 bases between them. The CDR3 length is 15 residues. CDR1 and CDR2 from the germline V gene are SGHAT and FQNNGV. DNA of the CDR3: TGTGCCAGCAGGGGTCCGGGCAGGGCGAACTATGGCTACACCTTC. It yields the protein CASRGPGRANYGYTF. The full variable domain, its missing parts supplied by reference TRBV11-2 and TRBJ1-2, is EAGVAQSPRYKIIEKRQSVAFWCNPISGHATLYWYQQILGQGPKLLIQFQNNGVVDDSQLPKDRFSAERLKGVDSTLKIQPAKLEDSAVYLCASRGPGRANYGYTFGSGTRLTVV.

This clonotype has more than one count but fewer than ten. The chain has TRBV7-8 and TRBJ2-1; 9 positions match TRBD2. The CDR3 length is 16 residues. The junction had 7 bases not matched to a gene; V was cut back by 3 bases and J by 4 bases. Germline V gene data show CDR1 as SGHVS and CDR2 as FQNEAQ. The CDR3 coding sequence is TGTGCCAGCAGCTTTACTCCTAGCGGGACGTACAATGAGCAGTTCTTC. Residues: CASSFTPSGTYNEQFF. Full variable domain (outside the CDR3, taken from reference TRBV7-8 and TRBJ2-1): GAGVSQSPRYKVAKRGQDVALRCDPISGHVSLFWYQQALGQGPEFLTYFQNEAQLDKSGLPSDRFFAERPEGSVSTLKIQRTQQEDSAVYLCASSFTPSGTYNEQFFGPGTRLTVL.

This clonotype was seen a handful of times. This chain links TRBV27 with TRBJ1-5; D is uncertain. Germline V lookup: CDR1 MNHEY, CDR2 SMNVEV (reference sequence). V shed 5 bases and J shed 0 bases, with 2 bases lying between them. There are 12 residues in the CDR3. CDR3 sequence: CASSHSNQPQHF. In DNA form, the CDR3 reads TGTGCCAGCAGTCATAGCAATCAGCCCCAGCATTTT.

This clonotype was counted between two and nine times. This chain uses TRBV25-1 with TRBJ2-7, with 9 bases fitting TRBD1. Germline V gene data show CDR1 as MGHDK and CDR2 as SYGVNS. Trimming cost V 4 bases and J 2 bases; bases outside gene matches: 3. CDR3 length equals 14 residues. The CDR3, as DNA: TGTGCCAGCAGTGCCCGGGACAGGGCCTACGAGCAGTACTTC. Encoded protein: CASSARDRAYEQYF.

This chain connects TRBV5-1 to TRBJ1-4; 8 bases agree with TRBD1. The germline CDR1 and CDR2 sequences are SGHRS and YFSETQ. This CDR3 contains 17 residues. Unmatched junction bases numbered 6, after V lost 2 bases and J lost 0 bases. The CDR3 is CASSFGTGFSTNEKLFF. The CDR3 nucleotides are TGCGCCAGCAGCTTTGGGACAGGCTTCTCAACTAATGAAAAACTGTTTTTT.